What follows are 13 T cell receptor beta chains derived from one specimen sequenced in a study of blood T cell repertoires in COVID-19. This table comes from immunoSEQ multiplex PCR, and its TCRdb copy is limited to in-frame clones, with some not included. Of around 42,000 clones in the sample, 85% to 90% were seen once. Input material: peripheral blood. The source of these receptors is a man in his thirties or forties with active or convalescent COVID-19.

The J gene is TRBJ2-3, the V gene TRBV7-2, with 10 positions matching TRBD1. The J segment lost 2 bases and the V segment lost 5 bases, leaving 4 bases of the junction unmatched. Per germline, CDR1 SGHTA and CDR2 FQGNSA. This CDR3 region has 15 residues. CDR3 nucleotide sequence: TGTGCCAGCAGCGTGGACAGGGGGGTCACAGATACGCAGTATTTT. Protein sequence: CASSVDRGVTDTQYF.

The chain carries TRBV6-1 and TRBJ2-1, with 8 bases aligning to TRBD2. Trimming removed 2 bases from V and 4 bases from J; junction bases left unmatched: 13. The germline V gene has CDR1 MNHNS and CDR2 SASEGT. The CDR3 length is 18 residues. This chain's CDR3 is CASSESRAGGRIYNEQFF. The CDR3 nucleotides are TGTGCCAGCAGTGAATCGAGGGCGGGGGGCCGAATATACAATGAGCAGTTCTTC.

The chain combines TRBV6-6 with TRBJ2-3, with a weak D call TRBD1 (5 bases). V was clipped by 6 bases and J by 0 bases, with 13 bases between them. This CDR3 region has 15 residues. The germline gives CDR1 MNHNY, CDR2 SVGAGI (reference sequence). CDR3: CASRDQGKSTDTQYF. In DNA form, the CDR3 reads TGTGCCAGCAGAGACCAGGGCAAGAGCACAGATACGCAGTATTTT.

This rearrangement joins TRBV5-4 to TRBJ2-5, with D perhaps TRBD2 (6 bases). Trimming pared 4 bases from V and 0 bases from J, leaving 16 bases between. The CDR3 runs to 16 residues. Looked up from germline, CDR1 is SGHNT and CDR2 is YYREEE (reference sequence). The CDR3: CASSPGSGPYQETQYF. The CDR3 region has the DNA TGTGCCAGCAGCCCAGGCAGCGGGCCGTACCAAGAGACCCAGTACTTC.

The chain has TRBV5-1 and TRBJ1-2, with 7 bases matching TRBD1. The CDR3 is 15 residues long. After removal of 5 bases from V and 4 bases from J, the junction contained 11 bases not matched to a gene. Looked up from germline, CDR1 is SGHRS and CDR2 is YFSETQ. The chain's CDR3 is CASRIRDSTSYGYTF. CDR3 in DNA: TGCGCCAGCAGAATCCGGGACAGCACTTCCTATGGCTACACCTTC.

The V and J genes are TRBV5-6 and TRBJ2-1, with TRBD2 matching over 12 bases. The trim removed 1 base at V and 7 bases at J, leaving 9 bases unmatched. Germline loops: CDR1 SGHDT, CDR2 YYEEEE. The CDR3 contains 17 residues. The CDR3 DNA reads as TGTGCCAGCAGCTTGCTGCTTCGACTAGCGGGAGTTAATGAGCAGTTCTTC. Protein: CASSLLLRLAGVNEQFF.

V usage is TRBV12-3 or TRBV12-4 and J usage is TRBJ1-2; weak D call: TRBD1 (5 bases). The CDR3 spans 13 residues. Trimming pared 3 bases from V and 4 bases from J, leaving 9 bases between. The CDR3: CASSFDSFYGYTF. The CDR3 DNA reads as TGTGCCAGCAGTTTCGACAGTTTCTATGGCTACACCTTC.

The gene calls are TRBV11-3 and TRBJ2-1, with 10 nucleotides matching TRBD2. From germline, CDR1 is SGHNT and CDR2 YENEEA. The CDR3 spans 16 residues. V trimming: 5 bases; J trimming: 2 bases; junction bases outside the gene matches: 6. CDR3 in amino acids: CASSILAGEAYNEQFF. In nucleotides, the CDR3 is TGTGCCAGCAGCATCCTAGCGGGAGAAGCCTACAATGAGCAGTTCTTC.

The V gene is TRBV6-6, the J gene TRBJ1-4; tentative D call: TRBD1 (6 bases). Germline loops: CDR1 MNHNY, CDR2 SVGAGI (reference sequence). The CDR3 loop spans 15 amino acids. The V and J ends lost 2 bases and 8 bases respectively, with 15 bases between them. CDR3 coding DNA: TGTGCCAGCAGTTACGGGGGAGGGGGGCAGGAAAAACTGTTTTTT. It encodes CASSYGGGGQEKLFF.

CDR3: CATSARTGVIREGGTDTQYF. In DNA, the CDR3 is TGTGCCACCAGTGCCCGAACAGGGGTTATTCGGGAAGGGGGCACAGATACGCAGTATTTT. The genes are TRBV24-1 and TRBJ2-3; 7 bases are a match to TRBD1. The CDR3 length is 20 residues. Germline CDR1 reads KGHDR; CDR2 reads SFDVKD. Trimming took 5 bases from V and 1 from J; bases not matched to a gene: 20.

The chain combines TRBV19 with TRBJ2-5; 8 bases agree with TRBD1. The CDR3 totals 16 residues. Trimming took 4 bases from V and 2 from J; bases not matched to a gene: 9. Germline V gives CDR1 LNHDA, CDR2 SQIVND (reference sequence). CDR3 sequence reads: CASSTFTDREQETQYF. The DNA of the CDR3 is TGTGCCAGTAGTACCTTTACGGACAGGGAACAAGAGACCCAGTACTTC. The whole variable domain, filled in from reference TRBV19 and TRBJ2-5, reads DGGITQSPKYLFRKEGQNVTLSCEQNLNHDAMYWYRQDPGQGLRLIYYSQIVNDFQKGDIAEGYSVSREKKESFPLTVTSAQKNPTAFYLCASSTFTDREQETQYFGPGTRLLVL.

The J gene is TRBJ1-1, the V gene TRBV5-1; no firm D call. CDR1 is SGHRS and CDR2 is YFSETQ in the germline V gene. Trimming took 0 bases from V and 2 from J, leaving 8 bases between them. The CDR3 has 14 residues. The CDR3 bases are TGCGCCAGCAGCTTGGCTCGGGATAACACTGAAGCTTTCTTT. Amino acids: CASSLARDNTEAFF.

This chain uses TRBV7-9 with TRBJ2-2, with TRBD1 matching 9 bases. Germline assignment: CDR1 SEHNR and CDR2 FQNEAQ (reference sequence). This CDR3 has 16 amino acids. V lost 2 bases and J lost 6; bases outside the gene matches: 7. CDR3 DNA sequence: TGTGCCAGCAGCTTACTTACAGGGGGCTTTGCCGGGGAGCTGTTTTTT. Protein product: CASSLLTGGFAGELFF.